This T cell receptor beta chain was captured in a study of regulatory T cells in long-lasting Graves disease. This clonotype occurred many times. Arm-PCR of CDR3 regions and iRepertoire HTBI primers were the basis on which TCR beta libraries were built. Each CDR3 protein gets one entry after TCRdb re-called the multiplex PCR reads with MiXCR. Of 300,000 to 400,000 distinct CDR3 sequences listed, over 15% are singletons. Time point here: newly diagnosed GD, antithyroid drugs for less than 3 months. The TCR library was prepared using RNA isolated from PBMCs. These data were also filed under a second study, of T cells in Graves' hyperthyroidism and ophthalmopathy. As reported in that work: Hyperthyroidism, newly diagnosed and lasting under 2 months, affected patients aged 18 to 65. Model-based prediction identified ophthalmopathy a median about 6.8 months prior to its onset.

This receptor was obtained from a man in his forties with Graves disease. The sample was peripheral blood mononuclear cells (PBMCs), taken at new diagnosis, from a patient treated with antithyroid drugs.

The CDR3 loop is CASGGTVEKLFF. The DNA of the CDR3 is TGTGCCAGCGGCGGGACAGTAGAAAAACTGTTTTTT. V is TRBV28 and J is TRBJ1-4; 7 positions agree with TRBD1. Per germline, CDR1 MDHEN and CDR2 SYDVKM. V was pared by 8 bases and J by 8 bases, with 5 bases of the junction left unmatched. The CDR3 is 12 residues long.